Below are 29 T cell receptor beta chains sequenced from a single sample in a study of cytomegalovirus exposure and HLA in healthy donors. TCRdb keeps only in-frame clones here, not all; method: immunoSEQ multiplex PCR. The sample has hundreds of thousands of clones; 70% to 90% are singletons. The material sequenced was PBMCs. All receptors come from a woman aged 18-29 years in good health and CMV-seronegative.

The chain joins TRBV18 to TRBJ2-1, with D perhaps matching TRBD2 (6 bases). This CDR3 region has 13 residues. V shed 6 bases and J shed 8 bases, with 14 bases lying between them. Per germline, CDR1 KGHSH and CDR2 LQKENI. This CDR3 is CASSPTRIYEQFF. The CDR3 bases are TGTGCCAGCTCGCCGACTAGGATCTATGAGCAGTTCTTC.

The genes are TRBV5-1 and TRBJ1-1; tentative D call: TRBD1 (5 bases). V dropped 0 bases and J dropped 3 bases, with 15 bases sitting between them. This CDR3 has 16 residues. In germline, CDR1 is SGHRS, CDR2 YFSETQ. CDR3 in amino acids: CASSLEQAPRDTEAFF. The CDR3 coding sequence is TGCGCCAGCAGCTTGGAACAGGCGCCTCGGGACACTGAAGCTTTCTTT. The complete variable domain, with remaining parts taken from reference TRBV5-1 and TRBJ1-1, reads KAGVTQTPRYLIKTRGQQVTLSCSPISGHRSVSWYQQTPGQGLQFLFEYFSETQRNKGNFPGRFSGRQFSNSRSEMNVSTLELGDSALYLCASSLEQAPRDTEAFFGQGTRLTVV.

V and J are TRBV5-5 and TRBJ2-5; D is unresolved. CDR1 is SGHKS, CDR2 YYEKEE, per germline (reference sequence). V lost 0 bases to trimming and J lost 1 base, with 7 bases between them. CDR3 length: 14 amino acids. The CDR3 DNA reads as TGTGCCAGCAGCTTGGATCACCCCCAAGAGACCCAGTACTTC. It encodes CASSLDHPQETQYF.

This chain connects TRBV5-4 to TRBJ1-2; D is perhaps TRBD1 (6 bases). Trimming pared 4 bases from V and 7 bases from J, leaving 11 bases between. The CDR3 extends over 12 amino acids. CDR1 and CDR2 (germline): SGHNT, YYREEE (reference sequence). Here the CDR3 reads CASSPTGTGYTF. The CDR3, as DNA: TGTGCCAGCAGCCCCACAGGGACTGGCTACACCTTC. Together with reference TRBV5-4 and TRBJ1-2, the CDR3 gives the full variable domain: ETGVTQSPTHLIKTRGQQVTLRCSSQSGHNTVSWYQQALGQGPQFIFQYYREEENGRGNFPPRFSGLQFPNYSSELNVNALELDDSALYLCASSPTGTGYTFGSGTRLTVV.

This clone came up a few times. The genes are TRBV6-1 and TRBJ2-7, with D perhaps matching TRBD1 (6 bases). Looked up from germline, CDR1 is MNHNS and CDR2 is SASEGT. The CDR3 is 15 residues long. Trimming took off 0 bases at V and 2 bases at J, with 11 bases between the two ends. Here the CDR3 DNA reads TGTGCCAGCAGTGAAGCCCCGGGACAAGCCTACGAGCAGTACTTC. Translating it yields CASSEAPGQAYEQYF.

This clone was seen only once. The chain couples TRBV27 to TRBJ2-2; perhaps TRBD1 as D (6 bases). Trimming pared 6 bases from V and 6 bases from J, leaving 17 bases between. The CDR3 runs to 15 residues. Germline CDR1 is MNHEY and CDR2 is SMNVEV (reference sequence). CDR3 sequence: CASSTEQGIPGELFF. CDR3 in DNA: TGTGCCAGCAGCACCGAACAGGGTATTCCCGGGGAGCTGTTTTTT.

The chain carries TRBV5-6 and TRBJ2-2, with D tentatively TRBD2 (5 bases). The CDR3 loop spans 14 amino acids. V was trimmed by 4 bases and J by 0 bases, leaving 7 bases between them. Germline V CDR1 and CDR2: SGHDT, YYEEEE. The CDR3 here is CASSPDSNTGELFF. Written as DNA, the CDR3 is TGTGCCAGCAGCCCGGACTCGAACACCGGGGAGCTGTTTTTT.

This clone turned up a few times. CDR3 DNA sequence: TGTGCCAGCAGTCAACGGGACAGGGCCGTCGAGCAGTACTTC. Its protein product is CASSQRDRAVEQYF. The V and J genes are TRBV7-8 and TRBJ2-7, with 9 bases lining up with TRBD1. The V segment lost 6 bases and the J segment 6 bases; nucleotides outside the gene matches: 9. Germline V CDR1 and CDR2: SGHVS, FQNEAQ. The CDR3 totals 14 residues.

This chain links TRBV5-4 with TRBJ1-1, with D maybe TRBD1 (6 bases). The CDR3 spans 15 residues. Trimming took off 4 bases at V and 2 bases at J, with 15 bases between the two ends. CDR1 SGHNT and CDR2 YYREEE come from the germline V gene (reference sequence). Here the CDR3 DNA reads TGTGCCAGCAGCGGCCCCGGGACACATAACACTGAAGCTTTCTTT. Its protein product is CASSGPGTHNTEAFF.

The table lists this clone with a few counts. The gene calls are TRBV21-1 and TRBJ2-1. TRBV21-1 is shown as a pseudogene. The CDR3 has 14 amino acids. The CDR3 protein is CASSKYPGFYEQFF. In nucleotides, the CDR3 is TGTGCCAGCAGCAAATATCCTGGGTTTTATGAGCAGTTCTTC.

The chain's CDR3 is CASSWGEGEQFF. The CDR3 coding sequence is TGTGCCAGCAGTTGGGGAGAGGGTGAGCAGTTCTTC. V gene TRBV6-5 combines with J gene TRBJ2-1; D might be TRBD2 (5 bases). The CDR3 covers 12 residues. V was pared by 4 bases and J by 9 bases, with 10 bases between. Germline assignment: CDR1 MNHEY and CDR2 SVGAGI.

The genes are TRBV5-1 and TRBJ1-1; 8 bases are shared with TRBD1. The CDR3 totals 15 residues. With 1 base clipped from V and 2 bases from J, the junction kept 4 bases outside the gene matches. Germline assignment: CDR1 SGHRS and CDR2 YFSETQ. CDR3 residues: CASSLSTGENTEAFF. The CDR3 DNA follows: TGCGCCAGCAGCTTGTCGACAGGGGAAAACACTGAAGCTTTCTTT.

J is TRBJ2-1 and V is TRBV5-1; 11 nucleotides agree with TRBD2. This CDR3 comprises 17 residues. CDR1 is SGHRS, CDR2 YFSETQ, per germline. V lost 1 base to trimming and J lost 7 bases; unmatched junction nucleotides: 10. In nucleotides, the CDR3 is TGCGCCAGCAGCTTGCCCTTAACTAGCGGGAGAATGAATGAGCAGTTCTTC. Translated: CASSLPLTSGRMNEQFF.

This clone was seen only a few times. The genes are TRBV29-1 and TRBJ2-5, with D tentatively TRBD1 (5 bases). Trimming cost V 8 bases and J 2 bases, with 12 bases left between them. CDR1 is SQVTM, CDR2 ANQGSEA, per germline. The length of the CDR3 is 12 residues. This CDR3 reads CSFRRTQETQYF. Here the CDR3 DNA reads TGCAGCTTCCGCCGGACACAAGAGACCCAGTACTTC.

The chain uses TRBV13 and TRBJ2-1; TRBD2 agrees at 7 bases. This CDR3 region has 15 residues. CDR1 PRHDT and CDR2 FYEKMQ come from the germline V gene (reference sequence). V trimming: 5 bases; J trimming: 5 bases; junction bases outside the gene matches: 9. Here the CDR3 reads CASSQPAGANNEQFF. As DNA, the CDR3 is TGTGCCAGCAGCCAGCCCGCGGGAGCAAACAATGAGCAGTTCTTC.

This clone has more than one count but fewer than ten. The chain has TRBV6-5 and TRBJ1-1; D not resolved. This CDR3 region has 12 residues. The V gene lost 6 bases and the J gene lost 3 bases, with 8 bases spanning the gap. Germline CDR1 MNHEY, CDR2 SVGAGI. In nucleotides, the CDR3 is TGTGCCAGCAGCCGATCAGACACTGAAGCTTTCTTT. This gives the protein CASSRSDTEAFF.

The chain recombines TRBV15 with TRBJ2-3; tentative D call: TRBD1 (5 bases). The CDR3 sequence is 16 residues long. CDR1 and CDR2 from the germline V gene are LNHNV and YYDKDF (reference sequence). Trimming removed 3 bases at V and 6 bases at J, with 19 bases between. CDR3 sequence: CATSRVRQRPPDTQYF. The CDR3 DNA is TGTGCCACCAGCAGGGTCAGACAGAGACCTCCCGATACGCAGTATTTT.

The chain combines TRBV5-5 with TRBJ1-2, with unresolved D. Germline V CDR1 and CDR2: SGHKS, YYEKEE (reference sequence). The CDR3 consists of 13 residues. Trimming shortened V by 0 bases and J by 1 base, and 4 bases separated the two germline ends. This chain's CDR3 is CASSLGINYGYTF. CDR3 in DNA: TGTGCCAGCAGCTTGGGCATTAACTATGGCTACACCTTC.

V usage is TRBV2 and J usage is TRBJ1-2; possibly TRBD1 for D (5 bases). The CDR3 consists of 14 residues. From germline, CDR1 is SNHLY and CDR2 FYNNEI. V lost 4 bases and J lost 3, with 12 bases in between. The CDR3 coding sequence is TGTGCCAGCAGTGCCCAGGGATATGACTATGGCTACACCTTC. This codes for CASSAQGYDYGYTF. Filled out from reference TRBV2 and TRBJ1-2, the complete variable domain reads EPEVTQTPSHQVTQMGQEVILRCVPISNHLYFYWYRQILGQKVEFLVSFYNNEISEKSEIFDDQFSVERPDGSNFTLKIRSTKLEDSAMYFCASSAQGYDYGYTFGSGTRLTVV.

The rearrangement uses TRBV29-1 and TRBJ1-3, with D possibly being TRBD1 (5 bases). Trimming stripped 6 bases from V and 2 bases from J, with 14 bases between. Looked up from germline, CDR1 is SQVTM and CDR2 is ANQGSEA. The CDR3 totals 14 residues. The CDR3 coding sequence is TGCAGCGTGGCCCGGGGGGGGGCTGGAAACACCATATATTTT. Residues: CSVARGGAGNTIYF.

The chain uses TRBV29-1 and TRBJ1-3, with D hard to call. The CDR3 spans 12 residues. The V and J ends lost 8 bases and 1 base respectively, with 9 bases between them. Germline-derived CDR1 and CDR2 are SQVTM and ANQGSEA. CDR3 sequence: CSILGSGNTIYF. In DNA form, the CDR3 reads TGCAGCATCCTTGGGTCTGGAAACACCATATATTTT.

The chain recombines TRBV9 with TRBJ2-7; possible D gene TRBD2, 5 bases. This CDR3 has 15 amino acids. V dropped 4 bases and J dropped 4 bases, with 18 bases sitting between them. Germline values: CDR1 SGDLS, CDR2 YYNGEE. The CDR3 nucleotides read TGTGCCAGCAGCCCCACGGGGAGAGTGGATTACGAGCAGTACTTC. Translation gives CASSPTGRVDYEQYF. Variable domain in full (rest from reference TRBV9 and TRBJ2-7): DSGVTQTPKHLITATGQRVTLRCSPRSGDLSVYWYQQSLDQGLQFLIQYYNGEERAKGNILERFSAQQFPDLHSELNLSSLELGDSALYFCASSPTGRVDYEQYFGPGTRLTVT.

Regarding this clone: Additional DNA sequences in this sample encode the identical CDR3. The V call is TRBV5-1, the J call TRBJ1-3; possible D gene TRBD1, 6 bases. Germline V gene lookup returns CDR1 SGHRS and CDR2 YFSETQ. The CDR3 runs to 14 residues. V lost 3 bases, J lost 2 bases, and 9 bases lay in between. Written as DNA, the CDR3 is TGCGCCAGCAGCTCGACAGGCGCTGGAAACACCATATATTTT. Its protein product is CASSSTGAGNTIYF.

Comments on this clone: The sample carries other DNA sequences with the same CDR3. This sequence joins TRBV4-1 and TRBJ2-7; 8 positions match TRBD1. V gave up 3 bases and J gave up 3 bases; unmatched junction bases: 1. This CDR3 contains 13 residues. Per the germline V gene, CDR1 is MGHRA and CDR2 is YSYEKL. The CDR3 bases are TGCGCCAGCAGCCAGGGACAGGACTACGAGCAGTACTTC. Translated, it gives CASSQGQDYEQYF.

This chain uses TRBV28 with TRBJ2-3, with a possible D match to TRBD1 (6 bases). The CDR3 is made up of 15 amino acids. CDR1 is MDHEN and CDR2 is SYDVKM in the germline V gene. V gave up 6 bases and J gave up 4 bases, with 17 bases separating them. CDR3: CASRLFQGRADTQYF. CDR3 nucleotide sequence: TGTGCCAGCAGGCTCTTTCAGGGGCGCGCAGATACGCAGTATTTT.

The chain's CDR3 is CASSPTPRGPKGGYTF. The CDR3 DNA reads TGCGCCAGCAGCCCGACGCCCCGGGGCCCGAAGGGCGGCTACACCTTC. V and J are TRBV5-1 and TRBJ1-2, with a tentative D call TRBD1 (5 bases). Trimming shortened V by 4 bases and J by 8 bases, and 24 bases separated the two germline ends. Germline-derived CDR1 and CDR2 are SGHRS and YFSETQ. The CDR3 spans 16 residues.

The genes are TRBV7-9 and TRBJ1-6; maybe TRBD1 (6 bases). Trimming pared 3 bases from V and 6 bases from J, leaving 15 bases between. The CDR3 consists of 16 residues. CDR1 is SEHNR and CDR2 is FQNEAQ in the germline V gene (reference sequence). The CDR3 is CASSLVGQRINSPLHF. In DNA, the CDR3 is TGTGCCAGCAGCTTGGTTGGACAGAGGATTAATTCACCCCTCCACTTT. The variable domain in full, completed from reference TRBV7-9 and TRBJ1-6, reads DTGVSQNPRHKITKRGQNVTFRCDPISEHNRLYWYRQTLGQGPEFLTYFQNEAQLEKSRLLSDRFSAERPKGSFSTLEIQRTEQGDSAMYLCASSLVGQRINSPLHFGNGTRLTVT.

V and J are TRBV4-2 and TRBJ1-2, with 12 bases that match TRBD1. CDR3 length: 16 residues. Per the germline V gene, CDR1 is LGHNA and CDR2 is YNFKEQ. After removal of 4 bases from V and 12 bases from J, the junction contained 15 bases not matched to a gene. The CDR3 region is CASSRAPGQGAREDTF. The CDR3 DNA sequence: TGTGCCAGCAGCCGGGCCCCGGGACAGGGGGCGCGGGAGGACACCTTC.

This chain uses TRBV6-6 with TRBJ1-2; D unresolved. The CDR3 has 12 residues. V lost 4 bases, J lost 2 bases, and 5 bases lay in between. Per germline, CDR1 MNHNY and CDR2 SVGAGI (reference sequence). The CDR3 coding sequence is TGTGCCAGCAGTTCTAAGAACTATGGCTACACCTTC. Translation: CASSSKNYGYTF.